The present T cell receptor (beta chain) was sequenced within a study of cytomegalovirus exposure and HLA in healthy donors. About the study: A subsequent analysis stated that the 95 to 150 validation repertoires were run on the same platform as the roughly 710 first-cohort repertoires.

This table comes from immunoSEQ multiplex PCR, and its TCRdb copy is limited to in-frame clones, with some not included. The table has approximately 280,000 clones, more than 75% seen once; the top ten hold approximately 0.94%. Germline V gene data show CDR1 as LNHDA and CDR2 as SQIVND (reference sequence). The CDR3 runs to 18 residues. The V segment lost 2 bases and the J segment 2 bases; nucleotides outside the gene matches: 8. This clone was detected once. Separate from the approximately 670-subject first cohort was the approximately 120-subject validation cohort, to which the donors belonged. Sample: PBMCs. This clonotype originated in a woman aged 18-35 years in good health and CMV-seronegative. The rearrangement joins TRBV19 to TRBJ2-7, with TRBD2 matching over 14 bases. The DNA for the CDR3 is TGTGCCAGTAGTATAAGTCACGGGACTAGCGGGAGCCCCTACGAGCAGTACTTC. This translates into CASSISHGTSGSPYEQYF.